Detailed here is one T cell receptor (beta chain). Clones were read by immunoSEQ multiplex PCR, and TCRdb kept only the in-frame ones, dropping some. The sample includes about 290,000 clones, roughly 80% of them seen just once. These data originate in a study of blood T cell repertoires in COVID-19. Study overall: COVID-19 samples, acute and convalescent, were from the United States, Italy and Spain.

The CDR3 is 14 residues long. V lost 11 bases to trimming and J lost 5 bases, with 20 bases between them. The V gene's germline CDR1 is MNHEY and CDR2 SVGAGI. The sample taken for sequencing was peripheral blood. The chain uses TRBV6-5 and TRBJ2-3; TRBD2 is a possible D gene (5 bases). The clonotype was recovered from a woman aged 50 to 65 with active or convalescent COVID-19. CDR3 loop: CAFSTGKRVDTQYF. CDR3 coding DNA: TGTGCCTTCAGCACCGGGAAAAGGGTAGATACGCAGTATTTT.